Listed below are T cell receptor beta chains from one sample, sequenced in a study of T cell responses to AZD1222 COVID-19 vaccine. TCRdb's table, derived via immunoSEQ multiplex PCR, lists solely in-frame clones and lacks some. The sample yields around 140,000 clones, around 92% seen once. The specimen comprised peripheral blood, sampled after recovery from COVID-19. These receptors were taken from an adult who had recovered from COVID-19. Both conserved end residues are part of each CDR3. A D gene is named only where the DNA matches it firmly. A row's size may be missing; if present it is once, few, many or a size class.

clone size: .; V gene: TRBV2; J gene: TRBJ1-5; D gene: TRBD1; CDR3 DNA: TGTGCCAGCAGTGAAGGGGGCAGGGGGCGTCAGCCCCAGCATTTT; CDR3 protein: CASSEGGRGRQPQHF
clone size: .; V gene: TRBV9; J gene: TRBJ2-5; D gene: .; CDR3 DNA: TGTGCCAGCAGCCCAGATGGGGTCCAAGAGACCCAGTACTTC; CDR3 protein: CASSPDGVQETQYF
clone size: few; V gene: TRBV24-1; J gene: TRBJ2-1; D gene: TRBD2; CDR3 DNA: TGTGCCACCAGTGACACGGGACTAGCGGGATTCGGTGAGCAGTTCTTC; CDR3 protein: CATSDTGLAGFGEQFF
clone size: .; V gene: TRBV6-5; J gene: TRBJ2-7; D gene: TRBD2; CDR3 DNA: TGTGCCAGCATGGTCGCGGGAGGGAACGAGCAGTACTTC; CDR3 protein: CASMVAGGNEQYF
clone size: .; V gene: TRBV7-9; J gene: TRBJ1-3; D gene: .; CDR3 DNA: TGTGCCAGCAGCTCCCAGAATTTGAGGGCTGGAAACACCATATATTTT; CDR3 protein: CASSSQNLRAGNTIYF
clone size: .; V gene: TRBV5-1; J gene: TRBJ2-7; D gene: TRBD1; CDR3 DNA: TGCGCCAGCAGCTTACAGGGGGCATACGAGCAGTACTTC; CDR3 protein: CASSLQGAYEQYF
clone size: .; V gene: TRBV19; J gene: TRBJ2-3; D gene: TRBD2; CDR3 DNA: TGTGCCAGTACAGCGGGAGGCACAGATACGCAGTATTTT; CDR3 protein: CASTAGGTDTQYF
clone size: .; V gene: TRBV18; J gene: TRBJ2-7; D gene: TRBD2; CDR3 DNA: TGTGCCAGCTCATCAATTAGCGGGAGGGCGGTCTACGAGCAGTACTTC; CDR3 protein: CASSSISGRAVYEQYF
clone size: .; V gene: TRBV5-4; J gene: TRBJ1-1; D gene: .; CDR3 DNA: TGTGCCAGCAGCTTGGCGGGGGGGAAGAACACTGAAGCTTTCTTT; CDR3 protein: CASSLAGGKNTEAFF
clone size: few; V gene: TRBV11-2; J gene: TRBJ2-1; D gene: .; CDR3 DNA: TGTGCCAGCAGCCCTGACGGGCAGCGATTTGAGCAGTTCTTC; CDR3 protein: CASSPDGQRFEQFF
clone size: few; V gene: TRBV29-1; J gene: TRBJ2-1; D gene: TRBD1; CDR3 DNA: TGCAGTTTCCGGGGTCCAGGGGGCTCAACTACAGGGGAGTCCTACAATGAGCAGTTCTTC; CDR3 protein: CSFRGPGGSTTGESYNEQFF
clone size: .; V gene: TRBV4-1; J gene: TRBJ1-2; D gene: TRBD1; CDR3 DNA: TGCGCCAGCAGCCCAGGGGGCGGGAGTGGCTACACCTTC; CDR3 protein: CASSPGGGSGYTF
clone size: .; V gene: TRBV20-1; J gene: TRBJ1-1; D gene: .; CDR3 DNA: TGCAGTGCTAGTTTCCGCGGTGAAGCTTTCTTT; CDR3 protein: CSASFRGEAFF
clone size: .; V gene: TRBV6-5; J gene: TRBJ2-1; D gene: TRBD2; CDR3 DNA: TGTGCCACTGCGGGAGTTGCCTACAATGAGCAGTTCTTC; CDR3 protein: CATAGVAYNEQFF
clone size: .; V gene: TRBV28; J gene: TRBJ1-4; D gene: TRBD1; CDR3 DNA: TGTGCCACCGGACAGGGATCGGGGGAAAAACTGTTTTTT; CDR3 protein: CATGQGSGEKLFF
clone size: .; V gene: TRBV6-1; J gene: TRBJ2-5; D gene: TRBD1; CDR3 DNA: TGTGCCAGCAGTAAAGCTGACAGGGAAGAGACCCAGTACTTC; CDR3 protein: CASSKADREETQYF
clone size: .; V gene: TRBV28; J gene: TRBJ1-6; D gene: TRBD1; CDR3 DNA: TGTGCCAGTAGGGACAGACGGAATTCACCCCTCCACTTT; CDR3 protein: CASRDRRNSPLHF